What follows are 2 T cell receptor beta chains derived from one specimen sequenced in a study of regulatory T cells in long-lasting Graves disease. TCR beta libraries were built with iRepertoire HTBI primers and Arm-PCR of CDR3 regions. TCRdb recomputed calls from the multiplex PCR reads with MiXCR, one row per CDR3 protein. The sample includes approximately 470,000 distinct CDR3 sequences, about 17% of them seen just once. The sample's time point: newly diagnosed GD, antithyroid drugs for less than 3 months. RNA extracted from PBMCs served as the sequencing template. The same data also contributed to another study, on T cells in Graves' hyperthyroidism and ophthalmopathy.

Here the sequenced sample was peripheral blood mononuclear cells (PBMCs), taken at new diagnosis, from a patient treated with antithyroid drugs. The receptors stem from a man between 35 and 55 years old with Graves disease.

The rearrangement links TRBV6-1 to TRBJ1-5; TRBD1 matches at 7 bases. This CDR3 has 13 residues. The V segment lost 6 bases and the J segment 8 bases; nucleotides outside the gene matches: 7. Germline CDR1 MNHNS, CDR2 SASEGT. CDR3 bases: TGTGCCAGCAGCATCAGGGGGAAAGAGCCCCAGCATTTT. Amino acid sequence: CASSIRGKEPQHF.

This clonotype showed up many times. The J gene is TRBJ2-1, the V gene TRBV29-1; 10 bases fit TRBD2. V shed 4 bases, J shed 5 bases, and the junction held 2 bases outside the gene matches. The CDR3 loop spans 13 amino acids. From germline, CDR1 is SQVTM and CDR2 ANQGSEA. CDR3 region: CSVALAGDNEQFF. The DNA for the CDR3 is TGCAGCGTTGCCCTAGCGGGAGACAATGAGCAGTTCTTC.